This T cell receptor (beta chain) derives from a study of blood T cell repertoires in COVID-19. For the study at large: Collection of acute and convalescent COVID-19 samples took place in the United States, Italy and Spain. T cells, B-cell-depleted T cells, or PBMCs supplied cDNA or gDNA.

The CDR3 is 15 residues long. Looked up from germline, CDR1 is SGHAT and CDR2 is FQNNGV. Trimming took off 3 bases at V and 0 bases at J, with 6 bases between the two ends. In the original workflow: From reference gene primer amplification, estimates of nucleated cell counts were derived. TCRdb's table, derived via immunoSEQ multiplex PCR, lists solely in-frame clones and lacks some. Clonal size and the V and J genes are those of that table, whereas D and trimming came from the DNA. The sample lists roughly 200,000 clones; 70% to 90% were seen once. The sequenced sample was peripheral blood. The rearrangement uses TRBV11-2 and TRBJ1-6, with D uncertain. The sequence was obtained from a man between 60 and 70 years old with acute or convalescent COVID-19. The CDR3 bases are TGTGCCAGCAGCTTTGTCAGCTCCTATAATTCACCCCTCCACTTT. This encodes CASSFVSSYNSPLHF. The entire variable domain, with the rest obtained from reference TRBV11-2 and TRBJ1-6, is as follows: EAGVAQSPRYKIIEKRQSVAFWCNPISGHATLYWYQQILGQGPKLLIQFQNNGVVDDSQLPKDRFSAERLKGVDSTLKIQPAKLEDSAVYLCASSFVSSYNSPLHFGNGTRLTVT.